The 15 T cell receptor beta chains below all came from one sample that was sequenced in a study of blood T cell repertoires in COVID-19. Some clones are missing from TCRdb's copy, which holds only in-frame ones; the method was immunoSEQ multiplex PCR. The table lists roughly 420,000 clones, roughly 90% of them singletons. The sequenced material came from PBMCs or T cells enriched from blood (not recorded which). The receptors derive from a woman aged 30 to 39 with acute COVID-19.

In this sample, this clone turned up once. A read error may account for a junction end that differs from germline. The rearrangement joins TRBV27 to TRBJ2-3; D is unclear. This CDR3 contains 13 residues. Germline loops: CDR1 MNHEY, CDR2 SMNVEV (reference sequence). The CDR3 protein is CASSLYADNTQYF. CDR3 DNA: TGTGCCAGCAGCTTATACGCAGACAATACGCAGTATTTT.

CDR3 sequence: CASSPPRTGPYEQYF. CDR3 DNA sequence: TGTGCCAGCAGCCCCCCTCGGACAGGCCCATACGAGCAGTACTTC. The chain combines TRBV3-1 (or the pseudogene TRBV3-2) with TRBJ2-7; 7 bases match TRBD1. The CDR3 covers 15 residues. CDR1 LGHDT and CDR2 YNNKEL come from the germline V gene (reference sequence). The V segment lost 4 bases and the J segment 4 bases; nucleotides outside the gene matches: 10.

This clone has a handful of counts. The chain has TRBV15 and TRBJ2-7; 13 nucleotides agree with TRBD2. The CDR3 is made up of 15 amino acids. Germline V gene lookup returns CDR1 LNHNV and CDR2 YYDKDF (reference sequence). Trimming took 4 bases from V and 7 from J; bases not matched to a gene: 7. The DNA of the CDR3 is TGTGCCACCAGCAAGATACTAGCGGGGGGGAATGAGCAGTACTTC. Its translation is CATSKILAGGNEQYF.

The gene calls are TRBV2 and TRBJ1-2; D ambiguous. Per germline, CDR1 SNHLY and CDR2 FYNNEI. The CDR3 consists of 13 residues. V gave up 11 bases and J gave up 0 bases, with 13 bases separating them. DNA of the CDR3: TGTGCCTCTCGTAGCGGTTCTAACTATGGCTACACCTTC. This sequence encodes CASRSGSNYGYTF. Combining the CDR3 with reference TRBV2 and TRBJ1-2 gives the whole variable domain EPEVTQTPSHQVTQMGQEVILRCVPISNHLYFYWYRQILGQKVEFLVSFYNNEISEKSEIFDDQFSVERPDGSNFTLKIRSTKLEDSAMYFCASRSGSNYGYTFGSGTRLTVV.

The rearrangement joins TRBV10-3 to TRBJ1-4; D ambiguous. The CDR3 loop spans 14 amino acids. The V gene's germline CDR1 is ENHRY and CDR2 SYGVKD. V dropped 5 bases and J dropped 7 bases, with 14 bases sitting between them. CDR3 DNA: TGTGCCATCAGTTTAAGATGGCCCCCTGAAAAACTGTTTTTT. Amino acids: CAISLRWPPEKLFF.

The chain couples TRBV11-2 to TRBJ2-1; D remains unclear. V was pared by 0 bases and J by 3 bases, with 6 bases between. CDR1 and CDR2 from the germline V gene are SGHAT and FQNNGV. The CDR3 sequence is 14 residues long. CDR3 coding DNA: TGTGCCAGCAGCTTAGATCTAGTCTACAATGAGCAGTTCTTC. This codes for CASSLDLVYNEQFF.

The sample holds a few counts of this clone. The V and J genes are TRBV29-1 and TRBJ1-5, with D unresolved. V lost 6 bases and J 10 bases, leaving 10 bases between the germline ends. There are 10 residues in the CDR3. Germline CDR1 and CDR2: SQVTM and ANQGSEA. CDR3 nucleotides: TGCAGCGTCTGTCCTCTACCCCAGCATTTT. As protein: CSVCPLPQHF.

This chain joins TRBV6-5 and TRBJ2-3, with 11 bases fitting TRBD2. CDR1 is MNHEY, CDR2 SVGAGI, per germline. V lost 3 bases to trimming and J lost 4 bases; unmatched junction nucleotides: 6. This CDR3 is 16 amino acids long. CDR3 bases: TGTGCCAGCAGTTATAAGACTAGCGGGGCCGCAGATACGCAGTATTTT. This translates into CASSYKTSGAADTQYF.

The rearrangement joins TRBV11-1 to TRBJ1-1; unclear D gene. This CDR3 has 13 amino acids. The V end lost 5 bases, the J end lost 5 bases, and 12 bases lay between the germline ends. From germline, CDR1 is SGHAT and CDR2 FQDESV (reference sequence). The CDR3 sequence: CASSHQVYTEAFF. CDR3 in DNA: TGTGCCAGCAGCCATCAGGTGTATACTGAAGCTTTCTTT.

The J gene is TRBJ1-3, the V gene TRBV19, with 7 bases aligning to TRBD1. The CDR3 is 18 amino acids. J gave up 10 bases and V 5 bases, and 23 bases lay outside the gene matches. CDR1 is LNHDA and CDR2 is SQIVND in the germline V gene (reference sequence). The CDR3 spells CASSSGTVFAGARTTIYF. CDR3 nucleotides: TGTGCCAGTAGTTCCGGGACAGTATTTGCCGGTGCTCGGACGACCATATATTTT.

The count of this clone is one. The J gene is TRBJ1-1, the V gene TRBV2, with D tentatively TRBD1 (6 bases). V was shortened by 2 bases and J by 3 bases, with 10 bases between the two germline ends. The CDR3 sequence is 14 residues long. Germline lookup yields CDR1 SNHLY and CDR2 FYNNEI. The DNA for the CDR3 is TGTGCCAGCAGTGAAAGGCAGGGGTACACTGAAGCTTTCTTT. It specifies CASSERQGYTEAFF.

This clone was detected only once. The chain carries TRBV15 and TRBJ2-3; 10 bases are shared with TRBD2. The CDR3 is 16 residues long. Germline V gives CDR1 LNHNV, CDR2 YYDKDF (reference sequence). V trimming: 1 base; J trimming: 4 bases; junction bases outside the gene matches: 5. The CDR3 sequence is CATSRGSSGGPDTQYF. The CDR3 nucleotides read TGTGCCACCAGCAGAGGGTCTAGCGGGGGACCAGATACGCAGTATTTT.

The V gene is TRBV12-3 or TRBV12-4, the J gene TRBJ2-3, with D tentatively TRBD1 (5 bases). The CDR3 is 13 amino acids. Trimming left V 6 bases short and J 4 bases short, with 11 bases between. This chain's CDR3 is CASSLAGPDTQYF. The DNA for the CDR3 is TGTGCCAGCAGCCTCGCAGGGCCAGATACGCAGTATTTT.

V gene TRBV11-2 combines with J gene TRBJ1-6; 11 bases are a match to TRBD1. Unmatched junction bases numbered 4, after V lost 5 bases and J lost 7 bases. The CDR3 loop spans 15 amino acids. Germline lookup yields CDR1 SGHAT and CDR2 FQNNGV. CDR3 coding DNA: TGTGCCAGCAGCACAGGACAGGGGGCAAATTCACCCCTCCACTTT. Translation gives CASSTGQGANSPLHF.

The chain uses TRBV19 and TRBJ2-3, with TRBD2 as a possible D gene (5 bases). The CDR3 is 16 amino acids. The V end lost 4 bases, the J end lost 2 bases, and 16 bases lay between the germline ends. The germline V gene has CDR1 LNHDA and CDR2 SQIVND (reference sequence). CDR3 DNA sequence: TGTGCCAGTAGTACCCTTAGCGTGAGGTACACAGATACGCAGTATTTT. It codes for CASSTLSVRYTDTQYF. The full variable domain, rest sourced from reference TRBV19 and TRBJ2-3, is DGGITQSPKYLFRKEGQNVTLSCEQNLNHDAMYWYRQDPGQGLRLIYYSQIVNDFQKGDIAEGYSVSREKKESFPLTVTSAQKNPTAFYLCASSTLSVRYTDTQYFGPGTRLTVL.